The T cell receptor beta chain under discussion was sequenced for a study of T-cell reconstitution after alpha-beta-depleted transplantation in children. Study outcomes and limitations: Several hundred expanded graft clones reportedly were the source of alpha-beta T cells about two months after transplant.

Preparation of the TCRbeta library involved a method that used unique molecular identifiers. TCRdb independently ran MiXCR on the PCR reads; one entry per CDR3 protein. This sample yields about 440,000 distinct CDR3 sequences, of which approximately 41% are seen a single time; under 35% belongs to the top ten. A remark on this clonotype: Its specificity is not known.

After removal of 3 bases from V and 4 bases from J, the junction contained 2 bases not matched to a gene. The CDR3 length is 13 residues. The sequenced sample was PBMCs, obtained before TCRalphabeta/CD19-depleted stem cell transplant. J is TRBJ1-2 and V is TRBV12-3 or TRBV12-4; 7 bases are a match to TRBD1. The clonotype comes from a girl aged 2 to 10 with aplastic anemia, due to receive a stem cell transplant. CDR3 DNA: TGTGCCAGCAGTTTTGACAGGGTCTATGGCTACACCTTC. Its protein product is CASSFDRVYGYTF.